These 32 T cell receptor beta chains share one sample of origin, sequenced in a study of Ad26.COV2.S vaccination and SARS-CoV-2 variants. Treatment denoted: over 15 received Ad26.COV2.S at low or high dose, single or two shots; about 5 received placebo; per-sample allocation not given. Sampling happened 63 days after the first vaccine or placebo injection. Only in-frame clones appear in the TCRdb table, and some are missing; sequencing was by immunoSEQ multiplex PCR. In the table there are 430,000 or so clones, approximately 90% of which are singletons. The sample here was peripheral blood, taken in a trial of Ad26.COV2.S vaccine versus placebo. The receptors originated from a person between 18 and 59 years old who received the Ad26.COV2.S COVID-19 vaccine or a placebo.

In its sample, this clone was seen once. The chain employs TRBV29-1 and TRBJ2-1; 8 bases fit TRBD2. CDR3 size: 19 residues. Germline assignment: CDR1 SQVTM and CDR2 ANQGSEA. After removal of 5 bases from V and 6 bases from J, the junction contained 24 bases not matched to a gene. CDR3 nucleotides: TGCAGCGTTCCTCACTTACATTATGGACTAGCCCGGGGGTCCAATGAGCAGTTCTTC. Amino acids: CSVPHLHYGLARGSNEQFF.

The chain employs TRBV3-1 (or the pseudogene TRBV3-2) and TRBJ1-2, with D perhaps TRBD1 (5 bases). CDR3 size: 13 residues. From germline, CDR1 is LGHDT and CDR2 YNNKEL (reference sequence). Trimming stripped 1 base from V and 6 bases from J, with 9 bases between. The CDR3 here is CASSQGSRDGYTF. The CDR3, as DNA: TGTGCCAGCAGCCAAGGTTCCAGGGATGGCTACACCTTC.

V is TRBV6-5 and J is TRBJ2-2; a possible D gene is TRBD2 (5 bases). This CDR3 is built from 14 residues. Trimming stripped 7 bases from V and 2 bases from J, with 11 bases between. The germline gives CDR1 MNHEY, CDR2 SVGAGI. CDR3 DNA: TGTGCCAGCACGGCTAGCAGTAACACCGGGGAGCTGTTTTTT. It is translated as CASTASSNTGELFF.

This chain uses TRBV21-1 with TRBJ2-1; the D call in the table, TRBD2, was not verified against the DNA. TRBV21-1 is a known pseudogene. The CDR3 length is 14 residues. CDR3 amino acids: CARTLAGGGNEQFF. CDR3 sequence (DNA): TGTGCCAGGACCCTAGCGGGAGGTGGCAATGAGCAGTTCTTC.

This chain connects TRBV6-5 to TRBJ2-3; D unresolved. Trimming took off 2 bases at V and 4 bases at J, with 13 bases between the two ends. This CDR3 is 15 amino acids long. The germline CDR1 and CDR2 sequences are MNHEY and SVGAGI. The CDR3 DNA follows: TGTGCCAGCAGTTACACAGAAAGTAAGGCAGATACGCAGTATTTT. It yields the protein CASSYTESKADTQYF.

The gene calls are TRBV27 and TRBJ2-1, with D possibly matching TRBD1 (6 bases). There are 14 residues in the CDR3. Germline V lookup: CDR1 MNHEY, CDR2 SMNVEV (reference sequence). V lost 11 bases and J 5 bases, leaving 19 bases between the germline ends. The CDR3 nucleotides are TGTGCCTCCAGCACGGACAGATCAAACAATGAGCAGTTCTTC. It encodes CASSTDRSNNEQFF.

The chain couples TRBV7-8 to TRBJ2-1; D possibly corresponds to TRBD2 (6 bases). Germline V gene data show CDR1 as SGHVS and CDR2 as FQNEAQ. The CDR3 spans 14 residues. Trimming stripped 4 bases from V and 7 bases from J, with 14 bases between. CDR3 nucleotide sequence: TGTGCCAGCAGCTCCCGGGAGACTTTAAATGAGCAGTTCTTC. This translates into CASSSRETLNEQFF.

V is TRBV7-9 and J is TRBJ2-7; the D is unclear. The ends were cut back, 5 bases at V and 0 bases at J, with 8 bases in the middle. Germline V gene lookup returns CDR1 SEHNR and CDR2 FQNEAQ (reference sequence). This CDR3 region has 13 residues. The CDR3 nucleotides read TGTGCCAGCAGCAAGCCCGCCTCCTACGAGCAGTACTTC. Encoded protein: CASSKPASYEQYF.

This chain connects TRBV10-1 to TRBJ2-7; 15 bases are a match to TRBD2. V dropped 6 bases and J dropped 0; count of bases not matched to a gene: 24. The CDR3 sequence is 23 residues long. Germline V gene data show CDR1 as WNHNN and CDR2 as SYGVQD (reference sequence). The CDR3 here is CASREDRGLAGGQDCGSSYEQYF. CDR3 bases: TGCGCCAGCAGGGAAGACAGAGGACTAGCGGGAGGGCAAGATTGTGGAAGCTCCTACGAGCAGTACTTC.

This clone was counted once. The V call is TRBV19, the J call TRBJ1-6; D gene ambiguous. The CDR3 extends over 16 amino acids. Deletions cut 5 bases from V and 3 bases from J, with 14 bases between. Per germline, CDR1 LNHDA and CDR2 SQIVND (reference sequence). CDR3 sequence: CASSAYEEIYNSPLHF. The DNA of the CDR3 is TGTGCCAGTAGTGCCTATGAAGAGATCTATAATTCACCCCTCCACTTT.

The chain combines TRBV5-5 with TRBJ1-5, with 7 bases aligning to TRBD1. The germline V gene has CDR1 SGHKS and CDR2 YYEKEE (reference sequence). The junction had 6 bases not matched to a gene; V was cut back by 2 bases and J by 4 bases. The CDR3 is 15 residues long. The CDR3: CASSFVGTANQPQHF. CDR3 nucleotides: TGTGCCAGCAGCTTTGTAGGGACAGCGAATCAGCCCCAGCATTTT.

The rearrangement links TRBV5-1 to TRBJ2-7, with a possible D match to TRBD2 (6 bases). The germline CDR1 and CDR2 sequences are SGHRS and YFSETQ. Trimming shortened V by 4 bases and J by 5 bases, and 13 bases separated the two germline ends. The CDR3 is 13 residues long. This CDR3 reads CASSPIGGNEQYF. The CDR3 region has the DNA TGCGCCAGCAGCCCTATAGGAGGGAACGAGCAGTACTTC. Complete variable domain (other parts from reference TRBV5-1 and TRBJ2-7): KAGVTQTPRYLIKTRGQQVTLSCSPISGHRSVSWYQQTPGQGLQFLFEYFSETQRNKGNFPGRFSGRQFSNSRSEMNVSTLELGDSALYLCASSPIGGNEQYFGPGTRLTVT.

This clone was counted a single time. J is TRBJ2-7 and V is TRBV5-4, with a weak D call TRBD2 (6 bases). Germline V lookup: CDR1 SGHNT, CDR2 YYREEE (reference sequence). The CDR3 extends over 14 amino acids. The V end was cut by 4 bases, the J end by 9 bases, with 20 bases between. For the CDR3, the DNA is TGTGCCAGCAGCCGCTCAAGGTCTCCGGAGGGGCAGTACTTC. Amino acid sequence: CASSRSRSPEGQYF.

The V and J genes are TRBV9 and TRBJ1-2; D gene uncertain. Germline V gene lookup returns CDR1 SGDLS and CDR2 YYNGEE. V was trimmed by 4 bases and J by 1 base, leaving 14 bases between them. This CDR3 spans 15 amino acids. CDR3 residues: CASSTPGEINYGYTF. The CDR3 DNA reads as TGTGCCAGCAGCACCCCCGGGGAGATTAACTATGGCTACACCTTC.

CDR3 protein: CASGGTRTGDSNQPQHF. CDR3 in DNA: TGTGCTAGTGGGGGTACGCGGACCGGGGATAGCAATCAGCCCCAGCATTTT. The V gene is TRBV12-5, the J gene TRBJ1-5; no clear D. V lost 6 bases and J 0 bases, leaving 18 bases between the germline ends. This CDR3 region has 17 residues. Germline lookup yields CDR1 LGHNT and CDR2 FRNRAP.

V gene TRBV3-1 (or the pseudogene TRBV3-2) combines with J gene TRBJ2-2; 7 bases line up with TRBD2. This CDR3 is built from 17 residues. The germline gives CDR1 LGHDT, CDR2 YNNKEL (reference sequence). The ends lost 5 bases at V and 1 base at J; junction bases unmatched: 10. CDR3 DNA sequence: TGTGCCAGCAGCATAAACATCGCTAGCGGGAACACCGGGGAGCTGTTTTTT. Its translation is CASSINIASGNTGELFF.

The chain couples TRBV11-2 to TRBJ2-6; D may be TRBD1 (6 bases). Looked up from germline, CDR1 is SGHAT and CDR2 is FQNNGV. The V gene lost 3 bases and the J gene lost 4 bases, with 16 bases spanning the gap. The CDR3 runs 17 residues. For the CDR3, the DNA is TGTGCCAGCAGCTTGAGGACAGCTGGATACGGGGCCAACGTCCTGACTTTC. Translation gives CASSLRTAGYGANVLTF.

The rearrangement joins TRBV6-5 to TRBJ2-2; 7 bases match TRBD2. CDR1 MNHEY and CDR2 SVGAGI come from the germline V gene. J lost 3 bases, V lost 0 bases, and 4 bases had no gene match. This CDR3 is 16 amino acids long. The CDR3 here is CASSYSNAGDTGELFF. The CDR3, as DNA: TGTGCCAGCAGTTACTCGAACGCGGGAGACACCGGGGAGCTGTTTTTT.

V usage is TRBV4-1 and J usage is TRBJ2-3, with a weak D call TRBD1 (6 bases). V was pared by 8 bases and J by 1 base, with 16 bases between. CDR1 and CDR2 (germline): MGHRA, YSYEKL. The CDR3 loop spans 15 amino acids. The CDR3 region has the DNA TGCGCCAGCGGTCAGGGGCGCTGGGGCACAGATACGCAGTATTTT. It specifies CASGQGRWGTDTQYF.

CDR3 sequence (DNA): TGTGCCAGCAGCCAACTAGCGGGAGGGCTCTACGAGCAGTACTTC. Encoded protein: CASSQLAGGLYEQYF. The chain uses TRBV7-9 and TRBJ2-7, with 13 bases fitting TRBD2. J was trimmed by 3 bases and V by 5 bases; bases with no gene match: 4. This CDR3 is built from 15 residues. CDR1 is SEHNR and CDR2 is FQNEAQ in the germline V gene (reference sequence).

The CDR3 nucleotides read TGTGCCAGCAGCTGGGGCGGGACTCCACTTGGGGTCCTGACTTTC. This gives the protein CASSWGGTPLGVLTF. The J gene is TRBJ2-6, the V gene TRBV7-2, with D possibly being TRBD2 (6 bases). V shed 4 bases and J shed 13 bases, with 20 bases lying between them. Germline CDR1 is SGHTA and CDR2 is FQGNSA. The CDR3 loop spans 15 amino acids.

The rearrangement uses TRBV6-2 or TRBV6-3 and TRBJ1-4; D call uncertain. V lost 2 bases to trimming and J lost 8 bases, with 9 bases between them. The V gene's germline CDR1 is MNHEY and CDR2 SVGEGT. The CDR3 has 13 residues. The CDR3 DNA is TGTGCCAGCAGTTACCCCCTGGAGGAAAAACTGTTTTTT. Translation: CASSYPLEEKLFF.

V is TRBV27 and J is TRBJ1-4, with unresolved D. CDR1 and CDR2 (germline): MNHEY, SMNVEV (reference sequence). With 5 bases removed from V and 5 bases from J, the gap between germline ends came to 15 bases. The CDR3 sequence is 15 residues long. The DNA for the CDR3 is TGTGCCAGCAGTGCCTTCTGGCAGTTGAATGAAAAACTGTTTTTT. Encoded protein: CASSAFWQLNEKLFF.

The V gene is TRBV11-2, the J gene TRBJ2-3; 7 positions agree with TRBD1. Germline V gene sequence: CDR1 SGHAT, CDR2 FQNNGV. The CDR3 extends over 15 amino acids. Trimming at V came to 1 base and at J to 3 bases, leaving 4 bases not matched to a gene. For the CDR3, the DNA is TGTGCCAGCAGCTTAGCGAGGGGGCGGACAGATACGCAGTATTTT. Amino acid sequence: CASSLARGRTDTQYF.

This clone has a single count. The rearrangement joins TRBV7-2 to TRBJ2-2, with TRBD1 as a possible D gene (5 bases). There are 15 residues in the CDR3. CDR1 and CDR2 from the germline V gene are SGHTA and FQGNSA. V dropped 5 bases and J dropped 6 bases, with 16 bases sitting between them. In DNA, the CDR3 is TGTGCCAGCAGCGTAAATAGACAGCCAGCCGGGGAGCTGTTTTTT. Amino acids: CASSVNRQPAGELFF.

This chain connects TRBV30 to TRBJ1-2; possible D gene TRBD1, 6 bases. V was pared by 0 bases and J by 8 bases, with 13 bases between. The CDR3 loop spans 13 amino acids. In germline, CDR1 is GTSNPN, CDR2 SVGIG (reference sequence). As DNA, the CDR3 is TGTGCCTGGAGTGTACTACAGGGTGCCGGCTACACCTTC. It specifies CAWSVLQGAGYTF.

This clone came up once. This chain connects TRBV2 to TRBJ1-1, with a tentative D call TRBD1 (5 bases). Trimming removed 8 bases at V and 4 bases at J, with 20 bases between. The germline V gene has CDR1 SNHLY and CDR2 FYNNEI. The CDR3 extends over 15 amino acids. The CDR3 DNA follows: TGTGCCAGCCTTCCCCGGGCAGTCCAGGGCACTGAAGCTTTCTTT. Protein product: CASLPRAVQGTEAFF.

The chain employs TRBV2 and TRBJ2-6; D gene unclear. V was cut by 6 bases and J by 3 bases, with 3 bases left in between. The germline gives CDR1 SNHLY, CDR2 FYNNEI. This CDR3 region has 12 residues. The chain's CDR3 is CASRVGANVLTF. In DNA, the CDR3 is TGTGCCAGCAGGGTTGGGGCCAACGTCCTGACTTTC.

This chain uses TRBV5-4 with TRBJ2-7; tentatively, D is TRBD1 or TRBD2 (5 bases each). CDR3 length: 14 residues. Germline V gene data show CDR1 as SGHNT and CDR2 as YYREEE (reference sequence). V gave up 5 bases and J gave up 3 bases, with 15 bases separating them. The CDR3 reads CASSSGTGDYEQYF. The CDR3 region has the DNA TGTGCCAGCAGTTCCGGGACCGGGGACTACGAGCAGTACTTC.

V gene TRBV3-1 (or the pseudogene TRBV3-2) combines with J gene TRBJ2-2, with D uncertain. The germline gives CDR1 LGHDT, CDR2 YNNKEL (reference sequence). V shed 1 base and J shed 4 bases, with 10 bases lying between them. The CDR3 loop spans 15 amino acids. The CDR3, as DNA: TGTGCCAGCAGCCAAGGGTCCACATCCACCGGGGAGCTGTTTTTT. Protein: CASSQGSTSTGELFF.

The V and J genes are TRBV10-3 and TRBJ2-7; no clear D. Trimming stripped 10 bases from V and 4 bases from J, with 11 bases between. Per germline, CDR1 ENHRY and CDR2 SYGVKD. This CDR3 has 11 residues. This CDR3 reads CATIGLYEQYF. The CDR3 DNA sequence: TGTGCCACCATAGGGCTTTACGAGCAGTACTTC.

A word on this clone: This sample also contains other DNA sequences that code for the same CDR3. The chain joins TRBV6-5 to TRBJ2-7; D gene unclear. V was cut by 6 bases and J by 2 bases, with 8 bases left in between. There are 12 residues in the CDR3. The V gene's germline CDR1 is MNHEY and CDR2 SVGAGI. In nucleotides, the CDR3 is TGTGCCAGCAGGGCAGGCCCCTACGAGCAGTACTTC. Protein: CASRAGPYEQYF.